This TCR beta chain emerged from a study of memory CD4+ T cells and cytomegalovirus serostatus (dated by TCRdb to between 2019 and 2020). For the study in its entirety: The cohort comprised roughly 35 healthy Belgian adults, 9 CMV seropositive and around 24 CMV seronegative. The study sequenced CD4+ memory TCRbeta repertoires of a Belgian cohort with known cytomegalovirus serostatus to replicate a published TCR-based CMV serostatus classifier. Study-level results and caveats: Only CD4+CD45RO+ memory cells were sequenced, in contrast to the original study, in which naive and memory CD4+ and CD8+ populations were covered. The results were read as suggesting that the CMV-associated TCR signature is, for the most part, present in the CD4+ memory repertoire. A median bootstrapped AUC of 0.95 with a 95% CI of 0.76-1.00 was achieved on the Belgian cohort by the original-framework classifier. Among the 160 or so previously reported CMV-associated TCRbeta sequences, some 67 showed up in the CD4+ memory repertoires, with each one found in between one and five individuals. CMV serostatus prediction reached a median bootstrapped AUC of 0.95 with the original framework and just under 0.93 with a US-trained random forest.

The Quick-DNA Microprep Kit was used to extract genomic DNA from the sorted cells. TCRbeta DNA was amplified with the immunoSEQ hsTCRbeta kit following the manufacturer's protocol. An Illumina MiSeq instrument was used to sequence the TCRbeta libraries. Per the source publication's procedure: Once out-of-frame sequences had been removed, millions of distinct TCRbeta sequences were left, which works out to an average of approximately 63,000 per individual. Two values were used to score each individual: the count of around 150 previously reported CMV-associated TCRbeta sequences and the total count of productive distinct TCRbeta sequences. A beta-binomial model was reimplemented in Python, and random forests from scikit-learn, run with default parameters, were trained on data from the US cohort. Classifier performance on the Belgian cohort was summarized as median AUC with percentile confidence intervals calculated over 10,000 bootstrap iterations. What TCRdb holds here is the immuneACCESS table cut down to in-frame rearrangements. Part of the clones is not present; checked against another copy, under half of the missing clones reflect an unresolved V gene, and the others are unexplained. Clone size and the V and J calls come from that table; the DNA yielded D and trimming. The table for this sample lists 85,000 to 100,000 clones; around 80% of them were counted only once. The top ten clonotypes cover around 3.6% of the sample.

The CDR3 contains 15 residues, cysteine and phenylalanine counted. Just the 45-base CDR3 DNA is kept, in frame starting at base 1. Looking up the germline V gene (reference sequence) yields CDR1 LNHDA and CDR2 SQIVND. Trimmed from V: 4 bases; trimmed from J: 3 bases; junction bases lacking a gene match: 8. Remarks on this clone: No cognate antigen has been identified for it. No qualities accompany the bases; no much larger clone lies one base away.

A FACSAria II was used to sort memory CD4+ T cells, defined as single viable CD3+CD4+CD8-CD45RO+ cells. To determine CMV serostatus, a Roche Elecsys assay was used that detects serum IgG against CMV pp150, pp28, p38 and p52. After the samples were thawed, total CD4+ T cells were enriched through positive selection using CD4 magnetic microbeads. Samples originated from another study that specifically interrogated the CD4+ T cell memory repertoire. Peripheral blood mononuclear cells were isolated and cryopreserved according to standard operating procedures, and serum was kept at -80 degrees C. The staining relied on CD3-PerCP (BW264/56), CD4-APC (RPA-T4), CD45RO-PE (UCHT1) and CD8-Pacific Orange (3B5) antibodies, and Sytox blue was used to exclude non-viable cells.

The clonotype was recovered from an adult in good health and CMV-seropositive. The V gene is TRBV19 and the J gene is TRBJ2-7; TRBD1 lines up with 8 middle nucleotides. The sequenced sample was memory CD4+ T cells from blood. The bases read TGTGCCAGTAGTACCCGACAGGGGATAAACTACGAGCAGTACTTC. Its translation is CASSTRQGINYEQYF.